This note documents a single TCR beta chain sequence. The sample is drawn from a study of T cells in narcolepsy. The wider study: Enrolled donors included narcolepsy type 1 or type 2 patients and healthy controls.

TCRdb keeps only in-frame clones here, not all; method: immunoSEQ multiplex PCR. This sample has about 24,000 clones; about 82% occur once, and the top ten carry approximately 10%. CDR1 and CDR2 from the germline V gene are SGHRS and YFSETQ. Trimming stripped 0 bases from V and 6 bases from J, with 16 bases between. The length of the CDR3 is 15 residues. The sequencing sample was made of memory (CD45RA-) CD4+ T cells from blood. This receptor was taken from a human donor in good health. This rearrangement joins TRBV5-1 to TRBJ2-7, with D unresolved. Written as DNA, the CDR3 is TGCGCCAGCAGCTTGGACAGTATTAAAACGGGCGAGCAGTACTTC. Translating it yields CASSLDSIKTGEQYF.